This entry lists 17 T cell receptor beta chains sequenced from one sample in a study of blood T cell repertoires in COVID-19. Assay: immunoSEQ multiplex PCR; the TCRdb copy retains only in-frame clones and omits some. Of roughly 120,000 clones detected, around 80% appear once; the ten largest clones hold almost 4.5%. Source material: peripheral blood. These receptor sequences come from a human donor in a cohort sampled during active or convalescent COVID-19.

The V gene is TRBV28, the J gene TRBJ1-1, with 8 bases fitting TRBD1. J gave up 6 bases and V 7 bases, and 13 bases lay outside the gene matches. CDR3 length: 15 residues. Germline lookup yields CDR1 MDHEN and CDR2 SYDVKM. The CDR3 DNA reads TGTGCCAGCAACAACGGACAGGGACTCTATGCTGAAGCTTTCTTT. Translated: CASNNGQGLYAEAFF.

This clone showed up just a few times. The rearrangement joins TRBV24-1 to TRBJ2-1; 7 nucleotides align to TRBD2. CDR1 is KGHDR, CDR2 SFDVKD, per germline. The V segment lost 4 bases and the J segment 5 bases; nucleotides outside the gene matches: 7. The length of the CDR3 is 15 residues. CDR3: CATSDPRGVNNEQFF. CDR3 nucleotide sequence: TGTGCCACCAGTGACCCTCGGGGGGTCAACAATGAGCAGTTCTTC.

Notes on this clone: Other DNA sequences from this sample encode an identical CDR3 as well. The chain is built from TRBV7-2 and TRBJ1-1, with D maybe TRBD1 (5 bases). The CDR3 has 14 amino acids. The germline CDR1 and CDR2 sequences are SGHTA and FQGNSA. Between the trimmed V and J ends, which lost 3 bases and 1 base, there was a span of 9 bases. CDR3 in DNA: TGTGCCAGCAGCTTCCAGGGCGGGAACACTGAAGCTTTCTTT. This encodes CASSFQGGNTEAFF.

The chain links TRBV7-9 to TRBJ2-3, with D unclear. The CDR3 consists of 12 residues. Germline V gives CDR1 SEHNR, CDR2 FQNEAQ (reference sequence). Deletions cut 5 bases from V and 6 bases from J, with 9 bases between. CDR3 sequence (DNA): TGTGCCAGCAGCCTAGTCAGGGATACGCAGTATTTT. This codes for CASSLVRDTQYF.

This chain joins TRBV13 and TRBJ2-5; 15 bases agree with TRBD2. Germline V gene sequence: CDR1 PRHDT, CDR2 FYEKMQ (reference sequence). CDR3 length: 16 residues. J was trimmed by 6 bases and V by 5 bases; bases with no gene match: 7. CDR3 sequence reads: CASSPGTSGRSKTQYF. DNA for the CDR3: TGTGCCAGCAGCCCTGGGACTAGCGGGAGGTCGAAGACCCAGTACTTC.

The chain has TRBV11-3 and TRBJ2-5; TRBD2 matches at 13 bases. The germline V gene encodes CDR1 SGHNT and CDR2 YENEEA. The CDR3 totals 15 residues. V lost 4 bases to trimming and J lost 4 bases; unmatched junction nucleotides: 3. CDR3 loop: CASSSGLAGAETQYF. The CDR3 bases are TGTGCCAGCAGCTCCGGACTAGCGGGAGCAGAGACCCAGTACTTC.

V gene TRBV28 combines with J gene TRBJ1-6; D is ambiguous. CDR3 size: 12 residues. CDR1 MDHEN and CDR2 SYDVKM come from the germline V gene. The V gene lost 8 bases and the J gene lost 6 bases, with 8 bases spanning the gap. This CDR3 is CASAQSNSPLHF. CDR3 nucleotide sequence: TGTGCCAGCGCACAAAGTAATTCACCCCTCCACTTT.

This clone is a singleton in its sample. The chain combines TRBV24-1 with TRBJ2-5; 10 nucleotides line up with TRBD2. Trimming cost V 11 bases and J 3 bases; bases outside gene matches: 2. Germline V CDR1 and CDR2: KGHDR, SFDVKD. The CDR3 is made up of 12 amino acids. The CDR3 DNA reads as TGTGCCATTCTAGCGGGGGAAGAGACCCAGTACTTC. This encodes CAILAGEETQYF.

The gene calls are TRBV15 and TRBJ1-4; TRBD1 might be the D (5 bases). The CDR3 is made up of 14 amino acids. Trimming pared 1 base from V and 8 bases from J, leaving 11 bases between. Germline lookup yields CDR1 LNHNV and CDR2 YYDKDF (reference sequence). CDR3 in amino acids: CATSRVGGGEKLFF. The CDR3 DNA follows: TGTGCCACCAGCAGAGTTGGGGGAGGGGAAAAACTGTTTTTT.

The rearrangement links TRBV19 to TRBJ1-2; 9 bases are a match to TRBD1. This CDR3 is built from 15 residues. CDR1 and CDR2 from the germline V gene are LNHDA and SQIVND (reference sequence). The J segment lost 6 bases and the V segment lost 0 bases, leaving 5 bases of the junction unmatched. The CDR3 sequence: CASSIDRQGGDGYTF. The CDR3 coding sequence is TGTGCCAGTAGTATAGATCGACAGGGGGGAGATGGCTACACCTTC.

V and J are TRBV15 and TRBJ1-5, with D hard to call. Germline lookup yields CDR1 LNHNV and CDR2 YYDKDF (reference sequence). V lost 0 bases and J 6 bases, leaving 18 bases between the germline ends. The CDR3 is 17 amino acids. The DNA of the CDR3 is TGTGCCACCAGCAGAGAGTTGATTCGGGGTTTGGGTCAGCCCCAGCATTTT. Its protein product is CATSRELIRGLGQPQHF.

V is TRBV28 and J is TRBJ2-4, with 10 bases matching TRBD1. V was pared by 2 bases and J by 2 bases, with 3 bases of the junction left unmatched. There are 16 residues in the CDR3. The germline V gene encodes CDR1 MDHEN and CDR2 SYDVKM. The CDR3 DNA reads as TGTGCCAGCAGTTTAGGACAGGGGGGGACCAAAAACATTCAGTACTTC. Translation gives CASSLGQGGTKNIQYF.

As DNA, the CDR3 is TGTGCCAGCAGTCCGGGGGGAACAGGCCTGAACACCGGGGAGCTGTTTTTT. Its protein product is CASSPGGTGLNTGELFF. The chain employs TRBV3-1 (or the pseudogene TRBV3-2) and TRBJ2-2; 7 nucleotides agree with TRBD2. The germline CDR1 and CDR2 sequences are LGHDT and YNNKEL (reference sequence). V was clipped by 6 bases and J by 1 base; unmatched bases: 11. The CDR3 loop spans 17 amino acids.

This sequence joins TRBV6-1 and TRBJ1-6, with D possibly TRBD1 on 6 matching bases. Germline V gene sequence: CDR1 MNHNS, CDR2 SASEGT. The CDR3 is 15 residues long. V lost 2 bases to trimming and J lost 7 bases, with 12 bases between them. CDR3 in DNA: TGTGCCAGCAGTGAAACAGGGACGACAAATTCACCCCTCCACTTT. Translation gives CASSETGTTNSPLHF.

The gene calls are TRBV5-1 and TRBJ2-5, with D unclear. The CDR3 length is 15 residues. V lost 5 bases and J lost 0, with 14 bases in between. Germline V gene data show CDR1 as SGHRS and CDR2 as YFSETQ. The CDR3 DNA sequence: TGCGCCAGCAGTCCGAGGCGAACCTACCAAGAGACCCAGTACTTC. Translated: CASSPRRTYQETQYF.

The chain has TRBV19 and TRBJ2-7; tentative D call: TRBD2 (6 bases). Germline loops: CDR1 LNHDA, CDR2 SQIVND (reference sequence). Between the trimmed V and J ends, which lost 2 bases and 0 bases, there was a span of 11 bases. The CDR3 runs to 15 residues. The CDR3 region has the DNA TGTGCCAGTAGTATACGGAGCGGGTACTCCTACGAGCAGTACTTC. It specifies CASSIRSGYSYEQYF.

The rearrangement joins TRBV5-4 to TRBJ2-5; 10 bases align to TRBD2. The junction had 8 bases not matched to a gene; V was cut back by 0 bases and J by 3 bases. Germline CDR1 reads SGHNT; CDR2 reads YYREEE (reference sequence). The CDR3 spans 17 residues. In DNA, the CDR3 is TGTGCCAGCAGCTTGGCTAGGCTAGCGGGAGTTAAAGAGACCCAGTACTTC. The encoded protein is CASSLARLAGVKETQYF.